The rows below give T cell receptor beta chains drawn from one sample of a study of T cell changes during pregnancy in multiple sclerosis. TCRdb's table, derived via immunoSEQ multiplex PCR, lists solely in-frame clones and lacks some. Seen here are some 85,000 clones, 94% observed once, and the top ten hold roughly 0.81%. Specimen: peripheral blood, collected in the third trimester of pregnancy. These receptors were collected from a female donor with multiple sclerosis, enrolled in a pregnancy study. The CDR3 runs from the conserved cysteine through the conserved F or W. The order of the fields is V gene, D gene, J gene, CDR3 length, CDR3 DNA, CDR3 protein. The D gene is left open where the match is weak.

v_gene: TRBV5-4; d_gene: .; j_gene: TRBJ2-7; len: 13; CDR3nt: TGTGCCAGCAGCCCAGGACAGACCCACGAGCAGTACTTC; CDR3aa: CASSPGQTHEQYF
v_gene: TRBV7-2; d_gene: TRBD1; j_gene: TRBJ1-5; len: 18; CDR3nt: TGTGCCAGCAGCTTAGCGCTAGGGGGCGAATATAGCAATCAGCCCCAGCATTTT; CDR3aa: CASSLALGGEYSNQPQHF
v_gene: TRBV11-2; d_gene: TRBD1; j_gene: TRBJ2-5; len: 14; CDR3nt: TGTGCCAGCAGCCGCCGGGACAGCCAAGAGACCCAGTACTTC; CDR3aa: CASSRRDSQETQYF
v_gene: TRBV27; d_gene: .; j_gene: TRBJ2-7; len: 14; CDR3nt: TGTGCCAGCAGCCTCAACCTAGGCTCCCACGAGCAGTACTTC; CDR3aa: CASSLNLGSHEQYF
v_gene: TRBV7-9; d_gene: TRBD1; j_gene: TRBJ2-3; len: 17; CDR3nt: TGTGCCAGCAGCGGGGACAGGGGGCCGGGTAGCACAGATACGCAGTATTTT; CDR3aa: CASSGDRGPGSTDTQYF
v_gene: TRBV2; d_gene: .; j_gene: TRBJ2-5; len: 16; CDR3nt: TGTGCCAGCTACGGGCTTAAGACTGGAGGGATTGAGACCCAGTACTTC; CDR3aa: CASYGLKTGGIETQYF
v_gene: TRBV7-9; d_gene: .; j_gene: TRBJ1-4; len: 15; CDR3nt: TGTGCCAGCAGCTCAGCGGGCAGGGGTAAAGAAAAACTGTTTTTT; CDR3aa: CASSSAGRGKEKLFF
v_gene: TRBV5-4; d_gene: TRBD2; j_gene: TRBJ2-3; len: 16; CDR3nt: TGTGCCAGCAGCGTCGGGACTAGCCGAAGCACAGATACGCAGTATTTT; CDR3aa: CASSVGTSRSTDTQYF
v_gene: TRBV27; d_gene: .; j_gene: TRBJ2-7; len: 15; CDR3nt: TGTGCCAGCAGCCCCCCAGGAGGCAATTCCTACGAGCAGTACTTC; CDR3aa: CASSPPGGNSYEQYF
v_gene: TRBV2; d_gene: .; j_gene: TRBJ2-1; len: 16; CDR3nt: TGTGCCAGCAGTGAATCGATCCCGGTCCCCTACAATGAGCAGTTCTTC; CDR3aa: CASSESIPVPYNEQFF
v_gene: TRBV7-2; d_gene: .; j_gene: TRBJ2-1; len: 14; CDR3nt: TGTGCCAGCAGTGACGCGGGCCCAGCGGATGAGCAGTTCTTC; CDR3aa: CASSDAGPADEQFF
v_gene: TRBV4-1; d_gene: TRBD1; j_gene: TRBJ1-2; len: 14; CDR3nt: TGCGCCAGCAGCCACCCTACAGGGGGCGATGGCTACACCTTC; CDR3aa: CASSHPTGGDGYTF
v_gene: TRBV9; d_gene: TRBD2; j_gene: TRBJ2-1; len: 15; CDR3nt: TGTGCCAGCAGCGTAGAGGGACTAGCGGGAGGTGAGCAGTTCTTC; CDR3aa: CASSVEGLAGGEQFF
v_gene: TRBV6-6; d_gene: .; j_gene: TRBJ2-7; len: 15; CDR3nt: TGTGCCAGCAGTTACGGGCGGACAGTAGTCCACGAGCAGTACTTC; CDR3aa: CASSYGRTVVHEQYF
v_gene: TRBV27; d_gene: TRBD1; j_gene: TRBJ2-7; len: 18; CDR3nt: TGTGCCAGCGGAGATCCCGGGACAGGGGCCCCATTAAAGTACGAGCAGTACTTC; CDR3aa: CASGDPGTGAPLKYEQYF
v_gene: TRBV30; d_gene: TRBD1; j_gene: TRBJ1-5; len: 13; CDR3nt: TGTGCCTGGGGGGCGGACAGGAATCAGCCCCAGCATTTT; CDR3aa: CAWGADRNQPQHF